This TCR beta chain came from a study of T cell responses to AZD1222 COVID-19 vaccine. Findings of the study overall: Clonal diversity was possibly underestimated, and white British individuals and females predominated among donors. Dominant CD4 TCR responses targeted spike regions 160-218 and 743-854. The breadth and depth of Spike-specific TCRs increased once two AZD1222 doses had been given.

Sequencing used immunoSEQ multiplex PCR; TCRdb keeps in-frame clones, though not all of them. The table records 140,000 to 150,000 clones, 75% to 95% of them present only once. Worth noting for this clone: Its antigen is not identified.

The starting material was peripheral blood, obtained on day 0 of AZD1222 vaccination. The receptor comes from an adult in good health.

Written as DNA, the CDR3 is TGTGCCAGCAGCTTGGTATCAGGGGGCGATAAAGCTTTCTTT. It specifies CASSLVSGGDKAFF. The chain has TRBV5-4 and TRBJ1-1; 8 bases map to TRBD1. There are 14 residues in the CDR3. V lost 0 bases, J lost 9 bases, and 7 bases stayed unmatched. Germline CDR1 and CDR2: SGHNT and YYREEE (reference sequence).